Listed below are T cell receptor beta chains from one sample, sequenced in a study of T-cell memory formation after mild COVID-19. TCRdb reprocessed the 5' RACE reads via MiXCR and lists one record per CDR3 protein. The sample has approximately 46,000 distinct CDR3 sequences; approximately 7% are singletons. Material for sequencing was PBMCs or a T cell subset sorted from them (not recorded which). The receptors were sampled from an adult who had mild COVID-19 (a few samples of this study predate the infection). Cell type and time point are not known. Both conserved end residues are part of each CDR3. The D gene is left open where the match is weak. The size entry is marked missing in some rows and otherwise reads once, few, many or a size class.

j_gene: TRBJ2-2; v_gene: TRBV7-3; d_gene: -; abundance: few; CDR3aa: CASSFGANTGELFF
j_gene: TRBJ1-5; v_gene: TRBV12-3/TRBV12-4; d_gene: TRBD1; abundance: many; CDR3aa: CASILEGAGQPQHF
j_gene: TRBJ2-4; v_gene: TRBV18; d_gene: -; abundance: few; CDR3aa: CASSPSTGRGLDIQYF
j_gene: TRBJ1-2; v_gene: TRBV5-5; d_gene: TRBD1; abundance: few; CDR3aa: CASSMGQMYGYTF
j_gene: TRBJ2-7; v_gene: TRBV19; d_gene: -; abundance: many; CDR3aa: CASSNQEYYEQYF
j_gene: TRBJ2-1; v_gene: TRBV12-3/TRBV12-4; d_gene: -; abundance: -; CDR3aa: CASRGGPNEQFF
j_gene: TRBJ2-1; v_gene: TRBV7-3; d_gene: -; abundance: many; CDR3aa: CASSSASANNEQFF
j_gene: TRBJ1-1; v_gene: TRBV5-4; d_gene: -; abundance: many; CDR3aa: CASSLKGTPEAFF
j_gene: TRBJ2-1; v_gene: TRBV12-3/TRBV12-4; d_gene: TRBD2; abundance: many; CDR3aa: CASSFGGGPNEQFF
j_gene: TRBJ1-1; v_gene: TRBV6-2/TRBV6-3; d_gene: -; abundance: -; CDR3aa: CASSYPGVVAEAFF
j_gene: TRBJ1-6; v_gene: TRBV5-1; d_gene: -; abundance: many; CDR3aa: CASSLAINSPLHF
j_gene: TRBJ2-5; v_gene: TRBV3-1; d_gene: -; abundance: -; CDR3aa: CASSLGGQTQYF
j_gene: TRBJ2-7; v_gene: TRBV18; d_gene: -; abundance: many; CDR3aa: CASSPGPNEQYF
j_gene: TRBJ1-3; v_gene: TRBV9; d_gene: -; abundance: -; CDR3aa: CASSVAIGNSGNTIYF
j_gene: TRBJ1-1; v_gene: TRBV15; d_gene: -; abundance: many; CDR3aa: CATSREVSGTGTEAFF
j_gene: TRBJ2-5; v_gene: TRBV4-1; d_gene: TRBD2; abundance: few; CDR3aa: CASSQPGLEGSQTQYF
j_gene: TRBJ2-2; v_gene: TRBV7-3; d_gene: TRBD1; abundance: many; CDR3aa: CASSPSGQGANTGELFF